This T cell receptor beta chain was documented in a study of blood T cell repertoires in COVID-19. Germline V gene data show CDR1 as DFQATT and CDR2 as SNEGSKA (reference sequence). The CDR3 has 9 residues. For this clone: An end of the junction differs from the germline gene, which may be a read error.

TCRdb's copy holds only in-frame clones and misses some; the assay was immunoSEQ multiplex PCR. The sample contains nearly 110,000 clones, over 60% of which appear only once. This sequence was found in an older man with acute or convalescent COVID-19. This chain connects TRBV20-1 to TRBJ2-3; D is uncertain. Sequenced sample: peripheral blood. The CDR3 spells CSARAPLDF. Written as DNA, the CDR3 is TGCAGTGCTAGAGCCCCATTAGATTTT.